The 27 T cell receptor beta chains below were found in one sample sequenced in a study of CD8 T cells in ankylosing spondylitis. These receptors have no identified antigens. Findings and caveats of the study: Apparently characteristic of ankylosing spondylitis blood was a TCR beta motif (about 8 highly homologous variants).

TCRdb re-called the 5' RACE reads through MiXCR, storing one row per CDR3 protein. In the table there are about 540,000 distinct CDR3 sequences, over 9.5% of which are singletons. Specimen: blood, either unsorted or a sorted T cell fraction (not recorded which). These receptors originate from a male donor with ankylosing spondylitis.

CDR3 DNA: TGTGCCATCAGTGATGGCTCTGGGGCCAACGTCCTGACTTTC. This sequence encodes CAISDGSGANVLTF. This sequence joins TRBV10-3 and TRBJ2-6, with D unclear. V was shortened by 3 bases and J by 0 bases, with 3 bases between the two germline ends. This CDR3 contains 14 residues. Germline V CDR1 and CDR2: ENHRY, SYGVKD.

This clonotype appeared a few times. The genes are TRBV11-2 and TRBJ2-3; a weak D match, TRBD1 (6 bases). Germline lookup yields CDR1 SGHAT and CDR2 FQNNGV. The CDR3 has 15 amino acids. Trimming cost V 1 base and J 3 bases, with 11 bases left between them. In nucleotides, the CDR3 is TGTGCCAGCAGCTTAGTTTGGGGGCTTACAGATACGCAGTATTTT. Protein: CASSLVWGLTDTQYF.

The rearrangement links TRBV10-3 to TRBJ1-6; D gene uncertain. CDR1 and CDR2 from the germline V gene are ENHRY and SYGVKD. There are 14 residues in the CDR3. Trimming removed 5 bases at V and 9 bases at J, with 14 bases between. In nucleotides, the CDR3 is TGTGCCATCAGTAACGAGGCTCGGGGTTCACCCCTCCACTTT. It is translated as CAISNEARGSPLHF.

This clonotype was counted many times. The V call is TRBV11-3, the J call TRBJ2-3; perhaps TRBD2 as D (6 bases). This CDR3 has 14 residues. V lost 5 bases and J 4 bases, leaving 13 bases between the germline ends. Germline values: CDR1 SGHNT, CDR2 YENEEA. CDR3 sequence (DNA): TGTGCCAGCAGCCCCGGGGACTTATCAGATACGCAGTATTTT. It yields the protein CASSPGDLSDTQYF.

The V call is TRBV5-1, the J call TRBJ2-1; 14 nucleotides line up with TRBD2. Trimming cost V 4 bases and J 7 bases; bases outside gene matches: 13. From germline, CDR1 is SGHRS and CDR2 YFSETQ. The CDR3 contains 18 residues. CDR3 sequence: CASSTTGTSGSLGNEQFF. The CDR3 nucleotides read TGCGCCAGCAGCACGACCGGGACTAGCGGGAGCTTAGGGAATGAGCAGTTCTTC.

This clonotype was seen only a few times. The genes are TRBV20-1 and TRBJ1-2, with D possibly matching TRBD1 (5 bases). The CDR3 is made up of 14 amino acids. Per the germline V gene, CDR1 is DFQATT and CDR2 is SNEGSKA (reference sequence). V lost 0 bases and J 8 bases, leaving 16 bases between the germline ends. The CDR3 DNA follows: TGCAGTGCTAGAGATGAGAGGGGTTTAAGGGGCTACACCTTC. It yields the protein CSARDERGLRGYTF.

The sample holds many counts of this clonotype. The chain has TRBV2 and TRBJ2-7; 11 positions match TRBD1. This CDR3 is built from 15 residues. The germline gives CDR1 SNHLY, CDR2 FYNNEI. The V segment lost 6 bases and the J segment 0 bases; nucleotides outside the gene matches: 4. CDR3: CASRRDRGSSYEQYF. The CDR3 region has the DNA TGTGCCAGCAGACGGGACAGGGGGAGCTCCTACGAGCAGTACTTC.

The chain couples TRBV30 to TRBJ2-2; D call uncertain. CDR1 GTSNPN and CDR2 SVGIG come from the germline V gene (reference sequence). Trimming removed 3 bases at V and 4 bases at J, with 12 bases between. The CDR3 is 14 amino acids. This CDR3 reads CAWSPWKTTGELFF. CDR3 in DNA: TGTGCCTGGAGCCCCTGGAAGACCACCGGGGAGCTGTTTTTT.

This clonotype was seen more than once but under ten times. A much more abundant neighbour one base away suggests this may be a read error. V gene TRBV7-9 combines with J gene TRBJ2-1; 10 bases map to TRBD2. The trim removed 6 bases at V and 0 bases at J, leaving 2 bases unmatched. The germline gives CDR1 SEHNR, CDR2 FQNEAQ (reference sequence). This CDR3 is 15 amino acids long. CDR3: CASRPSGSSYNEQFF. In nucleotides, the CDR3 is TGTGCCAGCAGACCTAGCGGGAGCTCCTACAATGAGCAGTTCTTC.

This clonotype was counted ten times or more. V usage is TRBV12-3 or TRBV12-4 and J usage is TRBJ2-2; tentatively, D is TRBD1 or TRBD2 (5 bases each). The CDR3 runs to 16 residues. The ends were cut back, 7 bases at V and 3 bases at J, with 18 bases in the middle. The CDR3 protein is CASTPWAGSDTGELFF. The CDR3 nucleotides are TGTGCCAGCACCCCCTGGGCAGGGAGCGACACCGGGGAGCTGTTTTTT.

This clonotype was picked up a small number of times. The chain links TRBV5-1 to TRBJ2-1; 11 nucleotides align to TRBD2. CDR1 SGHRS and CDR2 YFSETQ come from the germline V gene. The CDR3 sequence is 13 residues long. Germline trimming cut 7 bases from V and 8 bases from J; bases unmatched to any gene: 5. In DNA, the CDR3 is TGCGCCAGCGTAACTAGCGGGAGCGATGAGCAGTTCTTC. Its translation: CASVTSGSDEQFF.

This clonotype was seen a handful of times. The V call is TRBV6-1, the J call TRBJ2-5, with D perhaps TRBD2 (6 bases). CDR3 length equals 13 residues. V lost 3 bases and J 2 bases, leaving 7 bases between the germline ends. Germline lookup yields CDR1 MNHNS and CDR2 SASEGT. The CDR3 loop reads CASSEGGQETQYF. The CDR3 DNA is TGTGCCAGCAGTGAGGGGGGTCAAGAGACCCAGTACTTC.

In its sample, this clonotype was seen a few times. V and J are TRBV2 and TRBJ2-5, with TRBD2 matching over 8 bases. The CDR3 totals 14 residues. The J segment lost 0 bases and the V segment lost 11 bases, leaving 8 bases of the junction unmatched. The germline gives CDR1 SNHLY, CDR2 FYNNEI. CDR3 loop: CAGARLAYQETQYF. CDR3 in DNA: TGTGCCGGGGCACGACTAGCGTACCAAGAGACCCAGTACTTC.

This clonotype has just a few counts. This chain links TRBV5-1 with TRBJ2-2; D is undetermined. Trimming left V 0 bases short and J 3 bases short, with 3 bases between. Germline CDR1 SGHRS, CDR2 YFSETQ. The CDR3 is made up of 13 amino acids. The CDR3 loop reads CASSLEDTGELFF. CDR3 coding DNA: TGCGCCAGCAGCTTGGAGGACACCGGGGAGCTGTTTTTT.

This clonotype was detected a few times. The chain recombines TRBV24-1 with TRBJ2-1; the D gene is possibly TRBD2 (6 bases). Trimming removed 5 bases at V and 12 bases at J, with 13 bases between. The V gene's germline CDR1 is KGHDR and CDR2 SFDVKD. The CDR3 runs to 12 residues. For the CDR3, the DNA is TGTGCCACCAGTGGCTTAAAGGAGGGGCAGTTCTTC. Amino acids: CATSGLKEGQFF.

This clonotype was seen only a few times. V is TRBV14 and J is TRBJ2-7, with 11 bases matching TRBD2. The ends lost 1 base at V and 0 bases at J; junction bases unmatched: 8. The CDR3 covers 18 residues. The germline CDR1 and CDR2 sequences are SGHDN and FVKESK. The CDR3 region has the DNA TGTGCCAGCAGCCAAGTCTTTTTAGCGGGAGGGCCCTCCTACGAGCAGTACGTC. This codes for CASSQVFLAGGPSYEQYV.

This chain connects TRBV30 to TRBJ2-5; no reliable D call. Deletions cut 3 bases from V and 5 bases from J, with 10 bases between. Germline lookup yields CDR1 GTSNPN and CDR2 SVGIG (reference sequence). The CDR3 consists of 12 residues. CDR3 sequence: CAWSLDWETQYF. CDR3 in DNA: TGTGCCTGGAGCCTGGATTGGGAGACCCAGTACTTC.

The chain uses TRBV10-1 and TRBJ2-1, with 8 bases aligning to TRBD2. The trim removed 8 bases at V and 4 bases at J, leaving 7 bases unmatched. Looked up from germline, CDR1 is WNHNN and CDR2 is SYGVQD (reference sequence). This CDR3 is built from 14 residues. In DNA form, the CDR3 reads TGCGCCAGCGGGTCGGGAGGGCCTTACAATGAGCAGTTCTTC. This encodes CASGSGGPYNEQFF.

The chain is built from TRBV7-9 and TRBJ2-1, with D perhaps matching TRBD1 (5 bases). There are 16 residues in the CDR3. Trimming cost V 5 bases and J 2 bases, with 16 bases left between them. Looked up from germline, CDR1 is SEHNR and CDR2 is FQNEAQ (reference sequence). CDR3 loop: CASSPLGALPYNEQFF. CDR3 in DNA: TGTGCCAGCAGCCCTCTAGGGGCCCTCCCCTACAATGAGCAGTTCTTC.

The sample holds a few counts of this clonotype. The V call is TRBV6-2 or TRBV6-3, the J call TRBJ2-5; D may be TRBD2 (6 bases). V lost 2 bases to trimming and J lost 5 bases, with 15 bases between them. CDR3 length: 15 amino acids. Germline V gene lookup returns CDR1 MNHEY and CDR2 SVGEGT. For the CDR3, the DNA is TGTGCCAGCAGTTACGCTAGCGACCGTGGGGAGACCCAGTACTTC. The encoded protein is CASSYASDRGETQYF.

This clonotype appeared many times. The CDR3 loop is CATRNPGQGDNEQFF. CDR3 nucleotide sequence: TGTGCCACCAGAAACCCGGGACAGGGGGACAATGAGCAGTTCTTC. The V gene is TRBV15, the J gene TRBJ2-1; TRBD1 matches 11 bases. The germline V gene has CDR1 LNHNV and CDR2 YYDKDF (reference sequence). The ends lost 6 bases at V and 5 bases at J; junction bases unmatched: 6. CDR3 size: 15 residues. Looking up the rest from reference TRBV15 and TRBJ2-1 gives the full variable domain: DAMVIQNPRYQVTQFGKPVTLSCSQTLNHNVMYWYQQKSSQAPKLLFHYYDKDFNNEADTPDNFQSRRPNTSFCFLDIRSPGLGDTAMYLCATRNPGQGDNEQFFGPGTRLTVL.

As concerns this clonotype: Mismatch with germline at one junction end may stem from a read error. The rearrangement uses TRBV20-1 and TRBJ2-2; 10 nucleotides agree with TRBD2. Germline V lookup: CDR1 DFQATT, CDR2 SNEGSKA (reference sequence). This CDR3 has 15 residues. The DNA for the CDR3 is TGCAGTGCCAGAGTAGCGGGAGGCCCACCCGGGGAGCTGTTTTTT. Amino acid sequence: CSARVAGGPPGELFF.

The chain employs TRBV5-1 and TRBJ2-1, with 9 nucleotides matching TRBD1. CDR1 SGHRS and CDR2 YFSETQ come from the germline V gene. This CDR3 is built from 15 residues. The V and J ends lost 2 bases and 9 bases, in that order; junction bases with no gene match: 9. In DNA form, the CDR3 reads TGCGCCAGCAGCTTACAGGGGGCGCGGTATGGTGAGCAGTTCTTC. Encoded protein: CASSLQGARYGEQFF.

There are a few counts of this clonotype. V usage is TRBV12-3 or TRBV12-4 and J usage is TRBJ2-7; D remains ambiguous. This CDR3 is built from 15 residues. V was trimmed by 4 bases and J by 5 bases, leaving 18 bases between them. CDR3: CASSSPDPKDDEQYF. CDR3 in DNA: TGTGCCAGCAGTTCACCCGACCCGAAGGACGACGAGCAGTACTTC.

This clonotype was seen repeatedly, ten times or more. The rearrangement joins TRBV12-3 or TRBV12-4 to TRBJ2-5; 7 nucleotides match TRBD1. With V trimmed by 5 bases and J by 2 bases, 8 bases remained unmatched. CDR3 length: 15 amino acids. DNA for the CDR3: TGTGCCAGCAGTCTTATGGGACAGAAGCAAGAGACCCAGTACTTC. It is translated as CASSLMGQKQETQYF.

This clonotype was seen repeatedly, ten times or more. The chain carries TRBV12-3 or TRBV12-4 and TRBJ2-1; D possibly matches TRBD1 or TRBD2 (5 bases each). CDR3 length: 15 residues. Between the trimmed V and J ends, which lost 6 bases and 0 bases, there was a span of 12 bases. CDR3 protein: CASSPGTYSYNEQFF. The DNA for the CDR3 is TGTGCCAGCAGCCCCGGGACCTACTCCTACAATGAGCAGTTCTTC.

This clonotype was observed at least ten times. CDR3 protein: CASSHETQYF. The CDR3 DNA reads TGTGCCAGCAGCCATGAGACCCAGTACTTC. The rearrangement uses TRBV7-8 and TRBJ2-5; D remains unclear. Trimming shortened V by 5 bases and J by 5 bases, and 3 bases separated the two germline ends. Germline lookup yields CDR1 SGHVS and CDR2 FQNEAQ. The CDR3 spans 10 residues. Together with reference TRBV7-8 and TRBJ2-5, the CDR3 gives the full variable domain: GAGVSQSPRYKVAKRGQDVALRCDPISGHVSLFWYQQALGQGPEFLTYFQNEAQLDKSGLPSDRFFAERPEGSVSTLKIQRTQQEDSAVYLCASSHETQYFGPGTRLLVL.